The entry below describes one T cell receptor beta chain. A Seattle source enrolled patients during active infection and followed them longitudinally. The sample comes from a study of blood T cell repertoires in COVID-19. The overall study: The United States, Italy and Spain provided the acute and convalescent COVID-19 samples. The analysed material was cDNA or gDNA that came from T cells, B-cell-depleted T cells, or PBMCs.

Per the original data handling: The assay estimated nucleated cells by amplifying reference gene primers. Assay: immunoSEQ multiplex PCR; the TCRdb copy retains only in-frame clones and omits some. The DNA gave D and trimming, while V, J and clone size come from that table. The table records about 270,000 clones, 85% to 90% of them present only once. CDR1 is KGHSH and CDR2 is LQKENI in the germline V gene. This CDR3 spans 18 amino acids. V dropped 3 bases and J dropped 5; count of bases not matched to a gene: 10. This clonotype was sampled from a woman in her twenties or thirties with COVID-19, enrolled during active disease. The chain has TRBV18 and TRBJ2-5, with TRBD2 identical over 15 bases. Sequencing was done on a sample of peripheral blood. The CDR3 sequence is CASSPPGTSGGRFETQYF. The DNA of the CDR3 is TGTGCCAGCTCACCGCCCGGGACTAGCGGGGGGCGGTTCGAGACCCAGTACTTC.